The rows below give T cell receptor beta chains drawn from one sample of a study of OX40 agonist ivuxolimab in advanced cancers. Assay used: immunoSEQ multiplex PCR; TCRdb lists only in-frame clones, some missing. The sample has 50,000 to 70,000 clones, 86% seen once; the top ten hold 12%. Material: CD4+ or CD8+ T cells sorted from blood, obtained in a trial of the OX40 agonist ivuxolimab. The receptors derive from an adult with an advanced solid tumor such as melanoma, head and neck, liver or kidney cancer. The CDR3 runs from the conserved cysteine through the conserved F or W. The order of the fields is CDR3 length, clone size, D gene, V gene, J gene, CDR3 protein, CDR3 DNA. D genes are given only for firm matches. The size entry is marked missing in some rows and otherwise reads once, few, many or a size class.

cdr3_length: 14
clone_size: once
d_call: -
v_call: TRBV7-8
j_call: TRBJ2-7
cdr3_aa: CASSLGGQAYEQYF
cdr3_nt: TGTGCCAGCAGCTTAGGGGGTCAGGCCTACGAGCAGTACTTC

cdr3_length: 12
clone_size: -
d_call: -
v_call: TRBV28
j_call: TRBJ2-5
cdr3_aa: CASSKWSQAQYF
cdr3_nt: TGTGCCAGCAGCAAATGGTCACAGGCTCAGTACTTC

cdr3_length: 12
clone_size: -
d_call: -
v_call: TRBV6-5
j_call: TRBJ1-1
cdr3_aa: CASSYDDTEAFF
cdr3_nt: TGTGCCAGCAGTTACGACGACACTGAAGCTTTCTTT

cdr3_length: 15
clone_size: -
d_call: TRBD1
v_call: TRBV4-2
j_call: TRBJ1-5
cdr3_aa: CASSQEDRAVQPQHF
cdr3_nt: TGTGCCAGCAGCCAAGAGGACAGGGCGGTTCAGCCCCAGCATTTT

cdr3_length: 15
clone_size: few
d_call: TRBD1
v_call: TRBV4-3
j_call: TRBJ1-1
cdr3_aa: CASSQEGQVYTEAFF
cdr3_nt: TGCGCCAGCAGCCAAGAGGGACAGGTTTACACTGAAGCTTTCTTT

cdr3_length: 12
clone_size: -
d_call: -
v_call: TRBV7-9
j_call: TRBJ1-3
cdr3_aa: CASGGLGNTIYF
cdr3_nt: TGTGCCAGCGGAGGGCTTGGAAACACCATATATTTT

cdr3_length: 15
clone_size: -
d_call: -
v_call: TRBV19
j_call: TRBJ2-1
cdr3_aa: CASSGAPGMRNEQFF
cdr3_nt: TGTGCCAGTAGTGGGGCCCCGGGGATGAGGAATGAGCAGTTCTTC

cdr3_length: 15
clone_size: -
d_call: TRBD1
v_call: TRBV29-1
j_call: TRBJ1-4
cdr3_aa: CSVGLTGEANEKLFF
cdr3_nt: TGCAGCGTTGGGTTAACAGGGGAAGCTAATGAAAAACTGTTTTTT

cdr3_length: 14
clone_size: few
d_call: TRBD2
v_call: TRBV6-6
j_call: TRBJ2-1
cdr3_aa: CASESGNSYNEQFF
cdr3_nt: TGTGCCAGCGAGAGCGGGAACTCCTACAATGAGCAGTTCTTC

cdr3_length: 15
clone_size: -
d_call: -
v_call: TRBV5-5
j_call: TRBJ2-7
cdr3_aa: CASSLLAGPGYEQYF
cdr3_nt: TGTGCCAGCAGCTTGTTAGCCGGGCCAGGGTACGAGCAGTACTTC

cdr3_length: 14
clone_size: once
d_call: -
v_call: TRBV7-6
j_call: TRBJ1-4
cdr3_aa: CASSLEADNEKLFF
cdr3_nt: TGTGCCAGCAGCTTAGAGGCTGATAATGAAAAACTGTTTTTT

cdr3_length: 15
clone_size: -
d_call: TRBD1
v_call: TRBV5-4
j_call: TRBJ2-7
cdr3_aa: CASSAPGQNPYEQYF
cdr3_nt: TGTGCCAGCAGCGCCCCGGGACAGAATCCCTACGAACAGTACTTC

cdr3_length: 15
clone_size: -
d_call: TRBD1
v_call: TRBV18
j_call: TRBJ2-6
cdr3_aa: CASSPQGAGANVLTF
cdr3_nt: TGTGCCAGCTCACCCCAGGGGGCTGGGGCCAACGTCCTGACTTTC

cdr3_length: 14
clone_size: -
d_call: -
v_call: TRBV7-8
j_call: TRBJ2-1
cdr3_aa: CASSYGVGVGEQFF
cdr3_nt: TGTGCCAGCAGCTATGGGGTCGGGGTCGGTGAGCAGTTCTTC

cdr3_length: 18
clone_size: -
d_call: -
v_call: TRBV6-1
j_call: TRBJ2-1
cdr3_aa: CASSEFEHSTLVYNEQFF
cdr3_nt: TGTGCCAGCAGTGAATTCGAGCACTCGACTCTTGTCTACAATGAGCAGTTCTTC

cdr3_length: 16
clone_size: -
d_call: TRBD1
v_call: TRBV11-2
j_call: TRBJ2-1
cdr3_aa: CASSLTPGQHYNEQFF
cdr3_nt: TGTGCCAGCAGCTTGACGCCGGGACAGCACTACAATGAGCAGTTCTTC

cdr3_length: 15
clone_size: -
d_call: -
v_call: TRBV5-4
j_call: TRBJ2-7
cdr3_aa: CASSLGPGSSYEQYF
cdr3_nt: TGTGCCAGCAGCTTGGGCCCGGGCAGCTCCTACGAGCAGTACTTC